Included here is one T cell receptor (beta chain) sequence, with context. What it binds is unknown. In the CD4+ fraction, cells were divided into CD45RA+ naive and CD45RA-negative memory subsets. TCRdb keeps only in-frame clones here, not all; method: immunoSEQ multiplex PCR. The sample includes roughly 2 million clones, approximately 96% of them seen just once. This entry is derived from a study of shared clonotypes between healthy human individuals. Study-level results: Estimated clonotype richness was generally higher in naive than memory subsets.

The CDR3 contains 14 residues. Trimming shortened V by 5 bases and J by 7 bases, and 14 bases separated the two germline ends. CDR1 SGHTA and CDR2 FQGNSA come from the germline V gene. Sequences were obtained from naive CD4+ T cells sorted from blood. As to subset: CD45RA+ positively selected. The chain couples TRBV7-2 to TRBJ2-2; D perhaps matches TRBD1 (5 bases). The sequence was collected from a man younger than 35 in good health. CDR3 sequence (DNA): TGTGCCAGCAGCCTAGGGGCTAGTTACGGGGAGCTGTTTTTT. It translates to CASSLGASYGELFF.